A selection of T cell receptor beta chains follows, all from one sample in a study of CD8+CD57+ T cells in acquired aplastic anemia. Using its own MiXCR run on the reads, TCRdb lists one record per CDR3 protein. The repertoire consists of over 150,000 distinct CDR3 sequences, with roughly 63% occurring once and the leading ten covering about 39%. The specimen sequenced was sorted CD4+, CD8+, or CD8+CD57+ T cells (not recorded which) from PBMCs. The origin of the receptors is a human donor with aplastic anemia. CDR3s include the opening cysteine and the closing phenylalanine or tryptophan. Fields, in order: CDR3 length, V gene, D gene, J gene, CDR3 protein. D genes are given only for firm matches.

13,TRBV7-3,TRBD1,TRBJ1-2,CASSPTGAEGYTF
17,TRBV10-3,-,TRBJ1-6,CAISEGKWGSYNSPLHF
13,TRBV19,-,TRBJ1-1,CASSIGPNTEAFF
21,TRBV11-3,TRBD1,TRBJ1-1,CASSSTHPRTSFKQGGTEAFF
14,TRBV2,TRBD1,TRBJ2-1,CASSEAGRGYEQFF
14,TRBV18,-,TRBJ1-1,CASSPMQGDTEAFF
16,TRBV4-1,TRBD2,TRBJ2-3,CASSRTSGGGTDTQYF
15,TRBV29-1,-,TRBJ2-5,CSVEGSDSLQETQYF
13,TRBV20-1,-,TRBJ2-5,CSAYGGLQETQYF
16,TRBV4-1,-,TRBJ2-7,CASSPQADAGSYEQYF
14,TRBV11-2,TRBD1,TRBJ1-2,CASSSGGGNYGYTF
14,TRBV7-2,TRBD1,TRBJ2-7,CASSHGTGPYEQYF
13,TRBV12-3/TRBV12-4,-,TRBJ1-2,CASSLSSKEGYTF
11,TRBV7-2,TRBD1,TRBJ2-5,CASRGQETQYF
14,TRBV19,TRBD1,TRBJ1-1,CASSTDRLNTEAFF
13,TRBV20-1,TRBD1,TRBJ2-7,CSALGQGLYEQYF
13,TRBV24-1,-,TRBJ2-3,CATSEGSYWAQYF
14,TRBV6-6,TRBD2,TRBJ2-1,CASSYVGGGNEQFF
12,TRBV6-5,-,TRBJ2-1,CASSSARDEQFF
13,TRBV6-5,TRBD2,TRBJ2-7,CASMRAGPYEQYF
15,TRBV20-1,TRBD2,TRBJ2-7,CSASMGLAGSYEQYF
15,TRBV24-1,TRBD1,TRBJ2-5,CATSDRTGFQETQYF
16,TRBV7-8,TRBD1,TRBJ1-5,CASSPRRRGQDSPQHF
16,TRBV7-6,TRBD2,TRBJ2-1,CASSLMGLAGESEQLF
16,TRBV5-5,-,TRBJ2-1,CASSLGDRGLYDEQFF
12,TRBV7-9,-,TRBJ2-1,CASSLGMSEQFF
15,TRBV9,-,TRBJ2-3,CASSGAGWSTDTQYF
15,TRBV5-5,TRBD1,TRBJ1-6,CASSLGQGRNSPLHF
12,TRBV20-1,-,TRBJ1-1,CSARNPGTEAFF
18,TRBV19,-,TRBJ1-3,CASSIRVGALPPGNTIYF
11,TRBV20-1,TRBD2,TRBJ2-7,CSAIAGYEQYF
14,TRBV20-1,TRBD2,TRBJ2-5,CSARVAGGGETQYF
13,TRBV29-1,-,TRBJ1-2,CSVRQRPDYGYTF
13,TRBV19,TRBD1,TRBJ1-1,CASSNTGGRKAFF
13,TRBV20-1,TRBD1,TRBJ2-1,CSADRGAYNEQFF
14,TRBV6-5,TRBD1,TRBJ2-7,CASSFPGTGSEQYF
12,TRBV5-6,-,TRBJ2-2,CASSQRSGELFF
18,TRBV2,TRBD2,TRBJ2-3,CASSALPPGLASTDTQYF
15,TRBV4-1,-,TRBJ2-7,CASSQYWTTFYEQYF
12,TRBV10-3,TRBD1,TRBJ2-7,CAIGTGSYEQYF
15,TRBV3-1,TRBD2,TRBJ2-3,CASSQITGGPDTQYF
13,TRBV19,-,TRBJ2-7,CASSIWAGYEQYF
15,TRBV24-1,-,TRBJ1-5,CATRQGGGGNQPQHF
15,TRBV20-1,TRBD1,TRBJ2-5,CSASRKTGVQEAQYF
15,TRBV19,TRBD2,TRBJ2-7,CASSIAPGGTYEQYF
14,TRBV7-9,TRBD1,TRBJ1-5,CASSLETGEQPQHF
13,TRBV29-1,-,TRBJ2-1,CSVRRVPGDEQFF
14,TRBV7-9,-,TRBJ2-7,CASSGSPPTYEQYF
14,TRBV20-1,-,TRBJ2-1,CSALHPSKDNEQFF
15,TRBV20-1,TRBD2,TRBJ2-5,CSARASGESQETQYF
15,TRBV7-9,TRBD2,TRBJ2-3,CASRLEGGSLDTQYF
13,TRBV19,-,TRBJ1-1,CASSLATGTEAFF
13,TRBV10-3,-,TRBJ2-3,CATIAAGTDTQYF
16,TRBV2,TRBD2,TRBJ2-2,CASSALAGLVIGELFF
15,TRBV19,TRBD2,TRBJ2-1,CASSASGSSYNEQFF